The 5 T cell receptor beta chains below all came from one sample that was sequenced in a study of blood T cell repertoires in COVID-19. Measured with immunoSEQ multiplex PCR; TCRdb has only the in-frame clones, and not every one. Here the sample spans about 220,000 clones, 70% to 90% being singletons. The sequencing sample was made of peripheral blood. The receptors stem from a man aged 50 to 60 who had recovered from COVID-19.

This chain joins TRBV19 and TRBJ1-4; 11 bases map to TRBD1. The CDR3 contains 18 residues. The junction had 15 bases not matched to a gene; V was cut back by 3 bases and J by 9 bases. The germline V gene has CDR1 LNHDA and CDR2 SQIVND (reference sequence). The DNA for the CDR3 is TGTGCCAGTAGTATTCGCGGGACAGGGGGTTTATCCGAAAAAAAACTGTTTTTT. This encodes CASSIRGTGGLSEKKLFF.

The CDR3 region is CASSFRTGTSTDTQYF. CDR3 nucleotide sequence: TGTGCCAGCAGCTTTCGAACAGGGACCAGCACAGATACGCAGTATTTT. The V gene is TRBV5-4, the J gene TRBJ2-3; possible D gene TRBD1, 6 bases. CDR3 length: 16 amino acids. V lost 2 bases, J lost 0 bases, and 13 bases lay in between. Germline CDR1 reads SGHNT; CDR2 reads YYREEE (reference sequence).

The V gene is TRBV5-4, the J gene TRBJ1-4; 8 nucleotides agree with TRBD1. The V and J ends lost 4 bases and 3 bases, in that order; junction bases with no gene match: 5. This CDR3 comprises 15 residues. The germline V gene encodes CDR1 SGHNT and CDR2 YYREEE (reference sequence). CDR3 residues: CASSPQGAANEKLFF. DNA of the CDR3: TGTGCCAGCAGCCCCCAGGGGGCGGCTAATGAAAAACTGTTTTTT.

The chain has TRBV7-6 and TRBJ2-2; 7 bases fit TRBD2. Germline CDR1 and CDR2: SGHVS and FNYEAQ. V trimming: 1 base; J trimming: 1 base; junction bases outside the gene matches: 6. The CDR3 is made up of 17 amino acids. The CDR3 DNA sequence: TGTGCCAGCAGCTTAGGGTGGACTAGGGAGAACACCGGGGAGCTGTTTTTT. Protein product: CASSLGWTRENTGELFF.

This clone has a single count. The chain is built from TRBV7-2 and TRBJ2-3, with TRBD2 identical over 7 bases. V gave up 5 bases and J gave up 0 bases; unmatched junction bases: 8. Per germline, CDR1 SGHTA and CDR2 FQGNSA. The CDR3 has 16 amino acids. CDR3 amino acids: CASSDHGTTSTDTQYF. In nucleotides, the CDR3 is TGTGCCAGCAGCGATCACGGGACTACCAGCACAGATACGCAGTATTTT.